This T cell receptor beta chain was obtained from a study of blood T cell repertoires in COVID-19 (dated by TCRdb to the early 2020s). In the study overall: Samples covering the acute and convalescent phases of COVID-19 were provided by collaborators in the United States, Italy and Spain. The sample metadata nearly always contained a de-identified subject ID, COVID-19 status, age in years and sex. Where HLA class I and class II types were available, the types were taken from metadata supplied by the sample provider, not from assay-based typing. The samples were drawn from two sources: the first 160 participants of the ongoing ImmuneRACE study, and some 1,300 subjects contributed by 6 global collaborators. The dataset comprised deeply sampled blood TCRbeta repertoires from subjects exposed to, actively infected with, or recovered from COVID-19. The material from the prospective study consisted of cDNA or gDNA derived from T cells, B-cell-depleted T cells, or PBMCs. The repertoires were released in a freely available public database intended as a resource for research on the immune response to SARS-CoV-2.

Overall study outcomes, separate from this receptor: Clinical and demographic metadata were provided uncurated, with the amount varying by source and participant.

V and J are truncated by 4 bases and 5 bases respectively, leaving an intervening sequence of 24 bases. CDR1 and CDR2 are drawn from the germline V gene: SQVTM, ANQGSEA. The CDR3 measures 17 amino acids from cysteine to phenylalanine. Only the CDR3 part of the read is kept: 51 bases, read in frame from the first base. In the prospective study, participants were 18 to 89 years old, resided in approximately 25 geographic areas of the United States, and were enrolled through a virtual design. In the prospective study, cohorts were assigned on the basis of participant-reported clinical history obtained from a screening survey and a study questionnaire. For ImmuneRACE Cohort 3, a participant was defined as recovered based on two consecutive negative NP/OP PCR tests, clearance by a healthcare professional, or resolution of symptoms. Mobile phlebotomists in the prospective study collected whole blood, serum and a nasopharyngeal or oropharyngeal swab from every participant. Participants in the prospective study had the option to provide additional blood draws and questionnaires over an approximately 2-month period. Blood samples from the prospective study were shipped frozen or at room temperature prior to DNA extraction.

TCRbeta CDR3 regions were amplified from genomic DNA by means of the immunoSEQ Assay, a bias-controlled multiplex PCR. The authors' analysis ran thus. The number of nucleated cells in each sample was estimated by amplification of reference gene primers within the assay. To quantify the absolute abundance of each unique TCRbeta CDR3 rearrangement, sequence reads were collapsed and filtered. For each sample, productive Simpson clonality was calculated by taking the square root of Simpson's diversity index across productive rearrangements. In TCRdb, the immuneACCESS table is reduced to in-frame sequences with V and J assigned. These tables do not hold every clone; where another copy was compared, an unresolved V gene accounts for under half, and the others remain unexplained. V, J and clone size are taken as reported in that table, and D and trimming were inferred from the DNA itself. Here the sample has more than 300,000 clones; around nine tenths occur a single time. Together, the top ten hold approximately 5.4% of the sample.

On this clone itself: The clone's antigen remains unknown. Base qualities are not provided; no much larger clone lies one nucleotide away.

The rearrangement joined TRBV29-1 to TRBJ1-5, with the D gene not confidently named. The source material was PBMCs or T cells enriched from blood (not recorded which). This clonotype originated in a woman under 40 who had recovered from COVID-19. At the DNA level, the sequence is TGCAGCGTTGGCGCCATAGAAGCTACAGTCTTCGATCAGCCCCAGCATTTT. Translated, this is CSVGAIEATVFDQPQHF. The full variable domain, with segments outside the CDR3 supplied by the reference TRBV29-1 and TRBJ1-5 proteins, appears as SAVISQKPSRDICQRGTSLTIQCQVDSQVTMMFWYRQQPGQSLTLIATANQGSEATYESGFVIDKFPISRPNLTFSTLTVSNMSPEDSSIYLCSVGAIEATVFDQPQHFGDGTRLSIL.